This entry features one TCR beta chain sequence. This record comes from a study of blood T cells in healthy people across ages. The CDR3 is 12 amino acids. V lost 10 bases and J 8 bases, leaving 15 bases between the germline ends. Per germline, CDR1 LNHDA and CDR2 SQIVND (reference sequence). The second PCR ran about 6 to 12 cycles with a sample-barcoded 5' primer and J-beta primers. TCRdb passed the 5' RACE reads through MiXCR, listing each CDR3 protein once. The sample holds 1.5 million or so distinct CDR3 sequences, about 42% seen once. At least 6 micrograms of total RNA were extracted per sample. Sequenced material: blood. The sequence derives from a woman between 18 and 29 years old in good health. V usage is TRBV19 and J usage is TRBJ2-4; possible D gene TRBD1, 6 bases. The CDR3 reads CAITGLGDIQYF. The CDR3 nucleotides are TGTGCCATTACAGGGCTCGGGGACATTCAGTACTTC. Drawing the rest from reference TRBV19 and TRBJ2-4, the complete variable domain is DGGITQSPKYLFRKEGQNVTLSCEQNLNHDAMYWYRQDPGQGLRLIYYSQIVNDFQKGDIAEGYSVSREKKESFPLTVTSAQKNPTAFYLCAITGLGDIQYFGAGTRLSVL.